The rows below give T cell receptor beta chains drawn from one sample of a study of long-term antiretroviral therapy in people with HIV. TCRdb keeps only in-frame clones here, not all; method: immunoSEQ multiplex PCR. The sample consists of more than 35,000 clones, roughly 85% of them appearing once. Sequenced material: unsorted PBMCs, taken 2.2 years after starting antiretroviral therapy. The source of these receptors is a young man with HIV. The CDR3 runs from the conserved cysteine through the conserved F or W. Each record gives: V gene, D gene, J gene, CDR3 protein. D genes are given only for firm matches.

TRBV28,NA,TRBJ2-3,CASSLTGSSSTDTQYF
TRBV9,TRBD2,TRBJ2-2,CASSPRLALTGELFF
TRBV7-9,TRBD2,TRBJ2-5,CASSLVRGAWETQYF
TRBV5-1,TRBD1,TRBJ1-2,CASRLTGNYGYTF
TRBV5-1,NA,TRBJ1-3,CASSLGSSGNTIYF
TRBV5-1,NA,TRBJ1-5,CASSLDSLSNQPQHF
TRBV2,NA,TRBJ1-6,CASRQGEGYNSPLHF
TRBV14,NA,TRBJ2-1,CASSRGLRNEQFF
TRBV28,NA,TRBJ1-1,CASSAPKEVRTEAFF
TRBV6-5,TRBD2,TRBJ2-1,CASSYGGSIYNEQFF
TRBV18,NA,TRBJ2-5,CASSLSSGRGGETQYF
TRBV30,TRBD2,TRBJ2-7,CAWRLAPSSYEQYF
TRBV9,TRBD1,TRBJ2-3,CASSVGGTGGTDTQYF
TRBV29-1,NA,TRBJ1-2,CSVAPLRGRGGYTF